This TCR beta chain is drawn from a study of blood T cell repertoires in COVID-19. At the level of the study: There were acute and convalescent COVID-19 samples, and they came from the United States, Italy and Spain. PBMCs, B-cell-depleted T cells, or T cells were the source of the cDNA or gDNA that made up the material.

Authors' data handling: Cell counts per sample came from amplifying reference gene primers. Sequenced by immunoSEQ multiplex PCR; TCRdb stores in-frame clones only, minus some. V and J calls and clone size are those listed in that table; D and trimming were worked out from the DNA. The table lists roughly 200,000 clones, around four fifths of them singletons. V lost 5 bases, J lost 0 bases, and 3 bases stayed unmatched. Per germline, CDR1 MNHEY and CDR2 SVGAGI. CDR3 length: 15 amino acids. The V and J genes are TRBV6-5 and TRBJ2-3, with 9 bases fitting TRBD1. The sequence derives from a man between 40 and 49 years old with active or convalescent COVID-19. The sample consisted of peripheral blood. The CDR3 region is CASSRTGASTDTQYF. Written as DNA, the CDR3 is TGTGCCAGCAGTAGGACAGGGGCGAGCACAGATACGCAGTATTTT.